The 27 T cell receptor beta chains below all came from one sample that was sequenced in a study of beta chain features in type 1 diabetes. Their cognate antigens are unknown. The whole isolated RNA underwent reverse transcription, so sequencing captured expressed TCRB transcripts. TCRdb keeps only in-frame clones here, not all; method: immunoSEQ multiplex PCR. Found here are hundreds of thousands of clones, 11% to 15% of them singletons; the top ten hold roughly 0.04%. Notes on the study in general: In every one of the four CD4+ subsets, TCRB CDR3s were moderately but significantly shorter in Type 1 diabetes patients.

Source material: naive CD4+ T cells from blood. The receptors originated from a man younger than 30 with type 1 diabetes.

In its sample, this clone was seen once. This chain connects TRBV28 to TRBJ1-1, with D possibly TRBD1 on 5 matching bases. V lost 2 bases and J lost 0, with 7 bases in between. The CDR3 consists of 14 residues. Germline loops: CDR1 MDHEN, CDR2 SYDVKM. CDR3 sequence: CASSLGDLNTEAFF. The CDR3 DNA reads TGTGCCAGCAGTTTAGGGGACCTGAACACTGAAGCTTTCTTT.

This clone showed up just a few times. The V gene is TRBV6-5, the J gene TRBJ1-1; 8 nucleotides agree with TRBD1. J gave up 7 bases and V 5 bases, and 6 bases lay outside the gene matches. Germline values: CDR1 MNHEY, CDR2 SVGAGI. CDR3 length: 13 amino acids. CDR3 coding DNA: TGTGCCAGCAGTCCCGACAGGGGAGGTGAAGCTTTCTTT. Amino acid sequence: CASSPDRGGEAFF.

V and J are TRBV28 and TRBJ2-7, with 9 bases identical to TRBD2. V dropped 6 bases and J dropped 3; count of bases not matched to a gene: 6. Per germline, CDR1 MDHEN and CDR2 SYDVKM. The CDR3 spans 14 residues. CDR3 protein: CASRLAGADYEQYF. The CDR3 bases are TGTGCCAGCAGATTAGCGGGGGCCGACTACGAGCAGTACTTC.

This chain joins TRBV4-2 and TRBJ2-3; 14 bases map to TRBD2. V lost 4 bases, J lost 1 base, and 1 base stayed unmatched. The germline gives CDR1 LGHNA, CDR2 YNFKEQ. This CDR3 contains 16 residues. The CDR3 is CASSRGLAGGTDTQYF. The DNA of the CDR3 is TGTGCCAGCAGCCGGGGACTAGCGGGGGGCACAGATACGCAGTATTTT.

The chain employs TRBV7-2 and TRBJ1-5; D gene unclear. Germline V gene lookup returns CDR1 SGHTA and CDR2 FQGNSA. Trimming shortened V by 1 base and J by 5 bases, and 9 bases separated the two germline ends. CDR3 length: 14 residues. CDR3 region: CASSLGFLYQPQHF. The CDR3 DNA reads TGTGCCAGCAGCTTAGGGTTTCTTTATCAGCCCCAGCATTTT.

A word on this clone: Other nucleotide sequences in the sample specify the same CDR3. This sequence joins TRBV29-1 and TRBJ2-7, with a tentative D call TRBD1 (6 bases). CDR3 length: 12 residues. Germline V gene lookup returns CDR1 SQVTM and CDR2 ANQGSEA. Deletions cut 4 bases from V and 2 bases from J, with 9 bases between. The CDR3 spells CSVGTGPYEQYF. The CDR3 DNA reads TGCAGCGTTGGAACAGGGCCCTACGAGCAGTACTTC.

V is TRBV7-9 and J is TRBJ2-7, with TRBD2 matching 13 bases. This CDR3 spans 15 amino acids. Trimming removed 2 bases from V and 6 bases from J; junction bases left unmatched: 4. The germline V gene encodes CDR1 SEHNR and CDR2 FQNEAQ (reference sequence). The CDR3 sequence is CASSLIGTSGTEQYF. In DNA form, the CDR3 reads TGTGCCAGCAGCTTAATCGGGACTAGCGGGACCGAGCAGTACTTC.

The rearrangement uses TRBV10-3 and TRBJ1-2; weak D call: TRBD1 (5 bases). The V end was cut by 4 bases, the J end by 4 bases, with 13 bases between. CDR3 size: 14 residues. Germline CDR1 is ENHRY and CDR2 is SYGVKD. In DNA, the CDR3 is TGTGCCATCAGTGCGGTGGGGGAAGTCTATGGCTACACCTTC. The encoded protein is CAISAVGEVYGYTF.

This chain uses TRBV27 with TRBJ2-7; D ambiguous. The germline CDR1 and CDR2 sequences are MNHEY and SMNVEV (reference sequence). Deletions cut 5 bases from V and 2 bases from J, with 7 bases between. This CDR3 region has 12 residues. The CDR3 loop is CASSRNTYEQYF. DNA of the CDR3: TGTGCCAGCAGTCGTAATACCTACGAGCAGTACTTC.

This clone showed up just a few times. The rearrangement joins TRBV6-5 to TRBJ2-1; possibly TRBD1 or TRBD2 for D (6 bases each). The CDR3 has 16 residues. CDR1 and CDR2 (germline): MNHEY, SVGAGI. V lost 0 bases, J lost 2 bases, and 11 bases lay in between. CDR3 DNA: TGTGCCAGCAGTTACTCCACAGGGACTGCCTACAATGAGCAGTTCTTC. This codes for CASSYSTGTAYNEQFF.

The chain links TRBV15 to TRBJ1-5; D remains ambiguous. There are 13 residues in the CDR3. Per the germline V gene, CDR1 is LNHNV and CDR2 is YYDKDF (reference sequence). The germline V and J ends were trimmed by 6 bases and 4 bases, with 10 bases remaining between them. The CDR3 loop reads CATSNFLNQPQHF. For the CDR3, the DNA is TGTGCCACCAGTAATTTTCTTAATCAGCCCCAGCATTTT.

This clone was found a few times. The chain recombines TRBV11-1 with TRBJ2-5; D is ambiguous. The germline V gene encodes CDR1 SGHAT and CDR2 FQDESV (reference sequence). V shed 4 bases and J shed 5 bases, with 11 bases lying between them. This CDR3 contains 13 residues. The CDR3: CASSSSHGETQYF. The DNA for the CDR3 is TGTGCCAGCAGCTCTTCACACGGGGAGACCCAGTACTTC.

This chain uses TRBV7-6 with TRBJ2-2, with D unclear. This CDR3 spans 12 amino acids. Germline V CDR1 and CDR2: SGHVS, FNYEAQ. Trimming pared 1 base from V and 8 bases from J, leaving 5 bases between. CDR3: CASSLVSGELFF. The CDR3 nucleotides read TGTGCCAGCAGCTTAGTTTCTGGGGAGCTGTTTTTT.

This clone showed up just a few times. V usage is TRBV7-9 and J usage is TRBJ2-1; 11 nucleotides agree with TRBD2. Germline values: CDR1 SEHNR, CDR2 FQNEAQ (reference sequence). This CDR3 has 16 residues. Trimming removed 4 bases from V and 4 bases from J; junction bases left unmatched: 6. DNA for the CDR3: TGTGCCAGCAGCTCCTTAGCGGGAGGGGCGTACAATGAGCAGTTCTTC. Amino acid sequence: CASSSLAGGAYNEQFF. The complete variable domain, with remaining parts taken from reference TRBV7-9 and TRBJ2-1, reads DTGVSQNPRHKITKRGQNVTFRCDPISEHNRLYWYRQTLGQGPEFLTYFQNEAQLEKSRLLSDRFSAERPKGSFSTLEIQRTEQGDSAMYLCASSSLAGGAYNEQFFGPGTRLTVL.

The chain uses TRBV7-8 and TRBJ2-1; 7 bases map to TRBD2. Germline V lookup: CDR1 SGHVS, CDR2 FQNEAQ. V lost 8 bases to trimming and J lost 0 bases; unmatched junction nucleotides: 10. The length of the CDR3 is 16 residues. The CDR3 is CASRGDNSSSYNEQFF. CDR3 DNA: TGTGCCAGCCGGGGGGATAACAGTAGCTCCTACAATGAGCAGTTCTTC.

Only a few counts were recorded for this clone. This sequence joins TRBV29-1 and TRBJ1-4, with D hard to call. Per the germline V gene, CDR1 is SQVTM and CDR2 is ANQGSEA. The germline V and J ends were trimmed by 5 bases and 4 bases, with 11 bases remaining between them. The CDR3 has 13 amino acids. The CDR3, as DNA: TGCAGCGTTTTGCAGAACCTTAATGAAAAACTGTTTTTT. Translating gives CSVLQNLNEKLFF.

This clone was found many times. The chain links TRBV14 to TRBJ2-1; no clear D. V shed 4 bases and J shed 10 bases, with 11 bases lying between them. Germline loops: CDR1 SGHDN, CDR2 FVKESK. The CDR3 sequence is 12 residues long. The CDR3 sequence: CASSPRPWEQFF. CDR3 coding DNA: TGTGCCAGCAGCCCCCGGCCCTGGGAGCAGTTCTTC. The full variable domain, completed using reference TRBV14 and TRBJ2-1, is EAGVTQFPSHSVIEKGQTVTLRCDPISGHDNLYWYRRVMGKEIKFLLHFVKESKQDESGMPNNRFLAERTGGTYSTLKVQPAELEDSGVYFCASSPRPWEQFFGPGTRLTVL.

This clone was picked up a small number of times. This chain uses TRBV27 with TRBJ2-7, with 7 bases fitting TRBD1. The CDR3 is made up of 14 amino acids. Germline V lookup: CDR1 MNHEY, CDR2 SMNVEV (reference sequence). With V trimmed by 8 bases and J by 2 bases, 9 bases remained unmatched. CDR3 sequence (DNA): TGTGCCAGCGTACCTACAGGGGCCGCCTACGAGCAGTACTTC. Translation gives CASVPTGAAYEQYF.

This clone was counted a few times. J is TRBJ1-1 and V is TRBV5-4; no clear D gene. Looked up from germline, CDR1 is SGHNT and CDR2 is YYREEE (reference sequence). The CDR3 length is 14 residues. Trimming removed 5 bases from V and 6 bases from J, with 17 bases in between. The CDR3 DNA reads TGTGCCAGCAGTAGAAATACGGTGGGCGCTGAAGCTTTCTTT. Protein product: CASSRNTVGAEAFF.

V gene TRBV5-5 combines with J gene TRBJ2-5; perhaps TRBD1 as D (6 bases). Germline CDR1 is SGHKS and CDR2 is YYEKEE (reference sequence). This CDR3 spans 14 amino acids. V lost 1 base and J lost 1, with 8 bases in between. The CDR3 DNA sequence: TGTGCCAGCAGCTTGACAGGGCCCCAAGAGACCCAGTACTTC. This sequence encodes CASSLTGPQETQYF.

In nucleotides, the CDR3 is TGCGCCAGCAGCTTGGAAGGCGGGTCGACGGCAATCAAACTGTTTTTT. Translated, it gives CASSLEGGSTAIKLFF. The chain links TRBV5-1 to TRBJ1-4, with D hard to call. CDR1 and CDR2 (germline): SGHRS, YFSETQ. This CDR3 comprises 16 residues. V shed 0 bases and J shed 11 bases, with 20 bases lying between them.

The chain is built from TRBV30 and TRBJ1-1; unclear D gene. Germline values: CDR1 GTSNPN, CDR2 SVGIG (reference sequence). CDR3 length: 13 amino acids. The V and J ends lost 0 bases and 11 bases respectively, with 16 bases between them. The CDR3 coding sequence is TGTGCCTGGAGTGTACGAGCTAATCTTGAGGCTTTCTTT. Its translation is CAWSVRANLEAFF.

In its sample, this clone was seen a few times. For the CDR3, the DNA is TGTGCCAGCTCACCACAACCCCTGCGACGGTCCTACGAGCAGTACTTC. This codes for CASSPQPLRRSYEQYF. The gene calls are TRBV18 and TRBJ2-7; D is undetermined. Trimming removed 1 base from V and 1 base from J, with 14 bases in between. Germline V gene data show CDR1 as KGHSH and CDR2 as LQKENI. This CDR3 contains 16 residues.

This clone was observed a handful of times. V usage is TRBV28 and J usage is TRBJ2-6, with D tentatively TRBD1 (5 bases). Germline lookup yields CDR1 MDHEN and CDR2 SYDVKM. The germline V and J ends were trimmed by 4 bases and 0 bases, with 13 bases remaining between them. The CDR3 loop spans 17 amino acids. CDR3: CASSSDSLSSGANVLTF. The CDR3 DNA reads as TGTGCCAGCAGTTCAGACAGCCTGAGCTCTGGGGCCAACGTCCTGACTTTC.

The J gene is TRBJ2-3, the V gene TRBV28; tentative D call: TRBD1 (5 bases). CDR1 and CDR2 (germline): MDHEN, SYDVKM. Trimming left V 5 bases short and J 0 bases short, with 12 bases between. This CDR3 has 15 amino acids. Here the CDR3 DNA reads TGTGCCAGCAGTGTAAGACAGCTTAGCACAGATACGCAGTATTTT. Translation gives CASSVRQLSTDTQYF.

This clone occurred a few times. The chain couples TRBV29-1 to TRBJ2-1, with 8 nucleotides matching TRBD2. The V and J ends lost 6 bases and 4 bases, in that order; junction bases with no gene match: 2. Germline V gives CDR1 SQVTM, CDR2 ANQGSEA. The CDR3 has 12 residues. CDR3 bases: TGCAGCGTGCGGGGGGTGTACAATGAGCAGTTCTTC. This codes for CSVRGVYNEQFF.

This clone occurred a few times. The chain employs TRBV29-1 and TRBJ2-3; TRBD2 aligns across 8 bases. The CDR3 is 13 amino acids. V was pared by 4 bases and J by 5 bases, with 5 bases of the junction left unmatched. The germline gives CDR1 SQVTM, CDR2 ANQGSEA. For the CDR3, the DNA is TGCAGCGTTGGGGGGGGACTAGTAGATACGCAGTATTTT. Translated, it gives CSVGGGLVDTQYF.